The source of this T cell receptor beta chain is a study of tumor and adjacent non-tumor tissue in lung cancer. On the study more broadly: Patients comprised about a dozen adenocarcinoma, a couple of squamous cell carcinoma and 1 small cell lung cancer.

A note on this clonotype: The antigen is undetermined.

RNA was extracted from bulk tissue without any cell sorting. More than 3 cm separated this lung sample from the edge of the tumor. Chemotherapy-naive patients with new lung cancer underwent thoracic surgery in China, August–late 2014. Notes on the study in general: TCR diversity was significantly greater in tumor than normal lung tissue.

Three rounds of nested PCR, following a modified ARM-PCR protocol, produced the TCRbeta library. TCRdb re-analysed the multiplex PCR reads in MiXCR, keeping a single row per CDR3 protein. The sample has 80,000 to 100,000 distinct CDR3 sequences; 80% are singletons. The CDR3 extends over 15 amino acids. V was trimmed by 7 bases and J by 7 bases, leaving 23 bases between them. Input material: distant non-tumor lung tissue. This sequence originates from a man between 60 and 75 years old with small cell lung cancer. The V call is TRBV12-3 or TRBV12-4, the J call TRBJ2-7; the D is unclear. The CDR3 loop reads CASTPRNSAAQEQYF. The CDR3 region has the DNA TGTGCCAGCACGCCCCGGAACAGCGCAGCTCAGGAGCAGTACTTC.